The 26 T cell receptor beta chains listed next were all sequenced from one sample in a study of blood T cell repertoires in COVID-19. TCRdb keeps only in-frame clones here, not all; method: immunoSEQ multiplex PCR. The repertoire holds around 93,000 clones, with 82% as singletons. What was sequenced was peripheral blood. Source of these receptors: a man older than 75 with acute or convalescent COVID-19.

The V call is TRBV7-2, the J call TRBJ2-3; D unclear. The V end was cut by 1 base, the J end by 1 base, with 12 bases between. The CDR3 has 16 amino acids. Germline V gene data show CDR1 as SGHTA and CDR2 as FQGNSA. The CDR3 nucleotides read TGTGCCAGCAGCTTAGTGGCGGTCCGTGGCACAGATACGCAGTATTTT. It specifies CASSLVAVRGTDTQYF. Supplemented by reference TRBV7-2 and TRBJ2-3, the full variable domain reads GAGVSQSPSNKVTEKGKDVELRCDPISGHTALYWYRQSLGQGLEFLIYFQGNSAPDKSGLPSDRFSAERTGGSVSTLTIQRTQQEDSAVYLCASSLVAVRGTDTQYFGPGTRLTVL.

This clone occurred once. CDR3: CAGTGGNTIYF. The CDR3 DNA follows: TGTGCCGGGACAGGTGGAAACACCATATATTTT. The chain recombines TRBV30 with TRBJ1-3, with TRBD1 matching 8 bases. The CDR3 is made up of 11 amino acids. Germline V gives CDR1 GTSNPN, CDR2 SVGIG (reference sequence). V was pared by 8 bases and J by 3 bases, with 0 bases of the junction left unmatched.

This chain uses TRBV19 with TRBJ1-2, with D possibly TRBD1 on 5 matching bases. The CDR3 covers 14 residues. Germline-derived CDR1 and CDR2 are LNHDA and SQIVND (reference sequence). V gave up 5 bases and J gave up 7 bases, with 17 bases separating them. As DNA, the CDR3 is TGTGCCAGTAGTGTACCCCAGGGACTAGGTGGCTACACCTTC. Encoded protein: CASSVPQGLGGYTF.

V and J are TRBV27 and TRBJ1-1; D remains unclear. Looked up from germline, CDR1 is MNHEY and CDR2 is SMNVEV (reference sequence). The CDR3 loop spans 13 amino acids. Trimming removed 2 bases from V and 1 base from J, with 5 bases in between. The CDR3 sequence is CASSLGQNTEAFF. The CDR3 region has the DNA TGTGCCAGCAGTTTAGGGCAGAACACTGAAGCTTTCTTT.

The sample holds a few counts of this clone. The CDR3 reads CASSLRTGGEKLFF. The CDR3 nucleotides read TGCGCCAGCAGCTTGAGGACAGGGGGTGAAAAACTGTTTTTT. The chain couples TRBV5-1 to TRBJ1-4, with 10 bases fitting TRBD1. V was pared by 1 base and J by 7 bases, with 1 base of the junction left unmatched. CDR3 length: 14 residues. The V gene's germline CDR1 is SGHRS and CDR2 YFSETQ.

The CDR3, as DNA: TGTGCCAGCAGCTCGGGACAGGGAGGAGAAAAACTGTTTTTT. It is translated as CASSSGQGGEKLFF. The chain uses TRBV7-9 and TRBJ1-4; 9 positions match TRBD1. V lost 4 bases to trimming and J lost 8 bases; unmatched junction nucleotides: 5. The germline CDR1 and CDR2 sequences are SEHNR and FQNEAQ (reference sequence). The CDR3 consists of 14 residues.

This sequence joins TRBV7-9 and TRBJ2-7; TRBD2 aligns across 7 bases. V lost 4 bases and J lost 3; bases outside the gene matches: 9. This CDR3 has 15 residues. Germline V lookup: CDR1 SEHNR, CDR2 FQNEAQ (reference sequence). This chain's CDR3 is CASSSGTTNLYEQYF. CDR3 DNA: TGTGCCAGCAGCTCCGGGACTACCAACCTCTACGAGCAGTACTTC.

This chain connects TRBV27 to TRBJ2-7; 8 nucleotides line up with TRBD1. Germline trimming cut 5 bases from V and 2 bases from J; bases unmatched to any gene: 5. The length of the CDR3 is 14 residues. Germline V gene data show CDR1 as MNHEY and CDR2 as SMNVEV (reference sequence). DNA of the CDR3: TGTGCCAGCAGTCCCGGACAGGGCCCCTACGAGCAGTACTTC. It specifies CASSPGQGPYEQYF.

This clone was observed a single time. The J gene is TRBJ1-5, the V gene TRBV6-1; TRBD1 might be the D (6 bases). Germline CDR1 is MNHNS and CDR2 is SASEGT. The CDR3 has 13 amino acids. With 3 bases removed from V and 7 bases from J, the gap between germline ends came to 10 bases. CDR3 protein: CASSDSGEQPQHF. In DNA, the CDR3 is TGTGCCAGCAGTGATTCAGGGGAACAGCCCCAGCATTTT.

The genes are TRBV6-5 and TRBJ2-5; TRBD1 aligns across 9 bases. The germline V gene has CDR1 MNHEY and CDR2 SVGAGI. The CDR3 is made up of 15 amino acids. V was clipped by 2 bases and J by 4 bases; unmatched bases: 5. CDR3 sequence (DNA): TGTGCCAGCAGTTACGGGACAGGGAGGATAGAGACCCAGTACTTC. Amino acids: CASSYGTGRIETQYF.

The chain uses TRBV6-4 and TRBJ2-7; 7 bases are a match to TRBD2. CDR1 and CDR2 (germline): MRHNA, SNTAGT. The V gene end was trimmed by 7 bases and the J gene end by 1 base; junction bases not matched to a gene: 13. The CDR3 loop spans 16 amino acids. The DNA for the CDR3 is TGTGCCAGCACCCGGATGCTAGCGGTTCCTTCCTACGAGCAGTACTTC. Protein sequence: CASTRMLAVPSYEQYF.

CDR3 sequence (DNA): TGTGCCAGCAGGAGAGGACAGGGAGGTAACTATGGCTACACCTTC. Its translation is CASRRGQGGNYGYTF. The chain combines TRBV27 with TRBJ1-2, with 8 bases lining up with TRBD1. The CDR3 loop spans 15 amino acids. Germline lookup yields CDR1 MNHEY and CDR2 SMNVEV (reference sequence). With 6 bases clipped from V and 1 base from J, the junction kept 7 bases outside the gene matches.

The chain combines TRBV25-1 with TRBJ1-5; 7 nucleotides line up with TRBD1. J lost 3 bases, V lost 9 bases, and 5 bases had no gene match. CDR3 length: 13 residues. CDR1 is MGHDK and CDR2 is SYGVNS in the germline V gene. In DNA, the CDR3 is TGTGCCAGTGGGACAGTAGACAATCAGCCCCAGCATTTT. Its translation is CASGTVDNQPQHF.

V and J are TRBV12-3 or TRBV12-4 and TRBJ2-7; D is possibly TRBD1 (5 bases). The V and J ends lost 5 bases and 5 bases respectively, with 10 bases between them. There are 12 residues in the CDR3. The CDR3 loop is CASSARDNEQYF. In DNA, the CDR3 is TGTGCCAGCAGTGCCAGGGATAACGAGCAGTACTTC.

In its sample, this clone was seen once. This chain uses TRBV29-1 with TRBJ1-1; maybe TRBD1 (6 bases). Germline CDR1 is SQVTM and CDR2 is ANQGSEA. V lost 6 bases and J lost 0, with 17 bases in between. This CDR3 has 15 amino acids. The CDR3 loop reads CSVDGTRLMNTEAFF. CDR3 DNA: TGCAGCGTAGACGGGACAAGACTTATGAACACTGAAGCTTTCTTT.

This rearrangement joins TRBV3-1 (or the pseudogene TRBV3-2) to TRBJ2-7; TRBD1 matches at 8 bases. Germline trimming cut 1 base from V and 4 bases from J; bases unmatched to any gene: 6. CDR1 and CDR2 from the germline V gene are LGHDT and YNNKEL (reference sequence). This CDR3 is 15 amino acids long. Here the CDR3 DNA reads TGTGCCAGCAGCCAAGCCGACAGGGGCGAATACGAGCAGTACTTC. Translation: CASSQADRGEYEQYF.

The chain joins TRBV3-1 (or the pseudogene TRBV3-2) to TRBJ1-2; 10 nucleotides agree with TRBD1. Germline lookup yields CDR1 LGHDT and CDR2 YNNKEL (reference sequence). V shed 3 bases and J 4 bases; nucleotides not matched to a gene: 11. The CDR3 totals 17 residues. The DNA of the CDR3 is TGTGCCAGCAGCCACCCGGGACAGGGGCCTCTCTCCTATGGCTACACCTTC. Translated, it gives CASSHPGQGPLSYGYTF.

The chain employs TRBV5-5 and TRBJ2-1; 10 bases line up with TRBD2. V shed 0 bases, J shed 15 bases, and the junction held 6 bases outside the gene matches. The CDR3 length is 13 residues. CDR1 and CDR2 (germline): SGHKS, YYEKEE (reference sequence). CDR3 sequence: CASSLAGLAVRFF. The DNA for the CDR3 is TGTGCCAGCAGCTTGGCCGGACTAGCGGTGCGGTTCTTC.

The chain recombines TRBV30 with TRBJ2-5; 7 bases map to TRBD1. The junction had 6 bases not matched to a gene; V was cut back by 0 bases and J by 5 bases. The CDR3 is 14 residues long. The V gene's germline CDR1 is GTSNPN and CDR2 SVGIG (reference sequence). DNA of the CDR3: TGTGCCTGGAGTGTAGGGACAGTCTTTGAGACCCAGTACTTC. This codes for CAWSVGTVFETQYF.

The chain joins TRBV7-2 to TRBJ1-3, with a weak D call TRBD1 (5 bases). CDR3 size: 14 residues. CDR1 is SGHTA, CDR2 FQGNSA, per germline. V was shortened by 6 bases and J by 0 bases, with 9 bases between the two germline ends. The CDR3 is CASRRGGSGNTIYF. For the CDR3, the DNA is TGTGCCAGCAGGCGGGGGGGCTCTGGAAACACCATATATTTT.

The gene calls are TRBV5-1 and TRBJ1-6, with TRBD1 matching over 10 bases. The CDR3 is 16 amino acids. Germline V gene data show CDR1 as SGHRS and CDR2 as YFSETQ. V dropped 5 bases and J dropped 5; count of bases not matched to a gene: 7. The chain's CDR3 is CASRPDGTGDNSPLHF. The CDR3 nucleotides read TGCGCCAGCAGGCCCGACGGGACAGGGGATAATTCACCCCTCCACTTT.

The V and J genes are TRBV6-5 and TRBJ2-1; the D gene is possibly TRBD1 (5 bases). Trimming took 0 bases from V and 5 from J, leaving 14 bases between them. The V gene's germline CDR1 is MNHEY and CDR2 SVGAGI. The CDR3 length is 16 residues. DNA of the CDR3: TGTGCCAGCAGTTACTCTCCTCCACAGGAAAACAATGAGCAGTTCTTC. Residues: CASSYSPPQENNEQFF.

The rearrangement links TRBV24-1 to TRBJ2-1, with 10 bases aligning to TRBD2. CDR1 is KGHDR and CDR2 is SFDVKD in the germline V gene. This CDR3 spans 15 amino acids. V lost 4 bases and J lost 4; bases outside the gene matches: 3. The CDR3 is CATSDPSGSYNEQFF. The CDR3 DNA reads TGTGCCACCAGTGACCCTAGCGGGAGTTACAATGAGCAGTTCTTC.

The CDR3 protein is CASSKGLAGSNEQFF. The CDR3 coding sequence is TGTGCCAGCAGCAAGGGACTAGCGGGGTCCAATGAGCAGTTCTTC. The chain combines TRBV7-2 with TRBJ2-1; 13 nucleotides align to TRBD2. CDR1 and CDR2 (germline): SGHTA, FQGNSA. The junction had 4 bases not matched to a gene; V was cut back by 5 bases and J by 6 bases. The CDR3 sequence is 15 residues long.

This clone was found many times. The chain combines TRBV29-1 with TRBJ2-1; D remains ambiguous. Germline V gives CDR1 SQVTM, CDR2 ANQGSEA. V dropped 7 bases and J dropped 8 bases, with 24 bases sitting between them. The CDR3 sequence is 15 residues long. CDR3 sequence (DNA): TGCAGCGCCCCTTCCTTGGCTCCCGTGTTGGATGAGCAGTTCTTC. Translation gives CSAPSLAPVLDEQFF.

The chain recombines TRBV19 with TRBJ2-1, with 10 bases fitting TRBD1. From germline, CDR1 is LNHDA and CDR2 SQIVND (reference sequence). The length of the CDR3 is 17 residues. The V and J ends lost 3 bases and 1 base, in that order; junction bases with no gene match: 6. CDR3 sequence reads: CASSIGQGVGSYNEQFF. CDR3 nucleotides: TGTGCCAGTAGTATCGGACAGGGGGTAGGGTCCTACAATGAGCAGTTCTTC.